Presented here are 20 T cell receptor beta chains from one specimen sequenced in a study of spatial heterogeneity in lung cancer. Each CDR3 protein gets one entry after TCRdb re-called the 5' RACE reads with MiXCR. The sample has more than 80,000 distinct CDR3 sequences, approximately 12% seen once. Time point here: sample taken at primary tumor resection. Whole RNA, which was extracted from tumor, nontumor lung tissue or frozen PBMC, was sequenced without any cell sorting. This specimen was PBMCs, taken at surgery. These receptors all stem from a male donor with early-stage non-small cell lung cancer.

As DNA, the CDR3 is TGCAGTGCTCCTGACAGGACCTCTGGAAACACCATATATTTT. Translation: CSAPDRTSGNTIYF. This chain connects TRBV20-1 to TRBJ1-3, with a possible D match to TRBD1 (6 bases). V was pared by 5 bases and J by 0 bases, with 11 bases between. Per germline, CDR1 DFQATT and CDR2 SNEGSKA (reference sequence). This CDR3 is built from 14 residues.

This chain uses TRBV20-1 with TRBJ1-5, with a weak D call TRBD1 (6 bases). The CDR3 sequence is 17 residues long. The V gene's germline CDR1 is DFQATT and CDR2 SNEGSKA (reference sequence). The V end lost 5 bases, the J end lost 6 bases, and 26 bases lay between the germline ends. The CDR3 sequence: CSAAQGRGPGDRQPQHF. CDR3 sequence (DNA): TGCAGTGCTGCCCAGGGCAGGGGACCGGGCGACCGTCAGCCCCAGCATTTT.

The sample holds many counts of this clonotype. This rearrangement joins TRBV12-3 or TRBV12-4 to TRBJ2-7; tentatively, D is TRBD1 (5 bases). V was pared by 2 bases and J by 2 bases, with 7 bases between. This CDR3 has 13 amino acids. This CDR3 is CASSLSDTYEQYF. The CDR3 coding sequence is TGTGCCAGCAGTTTATCGGACACCTACGAGCAGTACTTC.

This rearrangement joins TRBV7-2 to TRBJ1-6, with 7 bases matching TRBD1. There are 16 residues in the CDR3. The ends lost 5 bases at V and 0 bases at J; junction bases unmatched: 4. In germline, CDR1 is SGHTA, CDR2 FQGNSA. This CDR3 is CASSLGQSSYNSPLHF. CDR3 nucleotide sequence: TGTGCCAGCAGCCTGGGACAGAGCTCCTATAATTCACCCCTCCACTTT.

This clonotype has ten or more counts. The CDR3 loop reads CASSGAMYTF. The CDR3 DNA reads as TGTGCCAGCAGCGGGGCTATGTATACCTTC. The rearrangement joins TRBV9 to TRBJ1-2, with no clear D. V shed 3 bases and J shed 14 bases, with 11 bases lying between them. This CDR3 has 10 amino acids. Per germline, CDR1 SGDLS and CDR2 YYNGEE.

This clonotype was seen only a few times. The J gene is TRBJ1-5, the V gene TRBV5-5; perhaps TRBD1 as D (6 bases). V gave up 4 bases and J gave up 0 bases, with 14 bases separating them. The length of the CDR3 is 16 residues. Germline V gene lookup returns CDR1 SGHKS and CDR2 YYEKEE (reference sequence). Written as DNA, the CDR3 is TGTGCCAGCAGCGGGGGTACAGGGATTAGCAATCAGCCCCAGCATTTT. Translated, it gives CASSGGTGISNQPQHF.

The rearrangement links TRBV9 to TRBJ2-6, with 7 bases fitting TRBD1. Per germline, CDR1 SGDLS and CDR2 YYNGEE. V lost 8 bases, J lost 4 bases, and 6 bases stayed unmatched. This CDR3 contains 14 residues. The CDR3 region is CASKTGLGANVLTF. Here the CDR3 DNA reads TGTGCCAGTAAGACAGGGTTAGGGGCCAACGTCCTGACTTTC.

In this sample, this clonotype turned up a few times. The V and J genes are TRBV5-1 and TRBJ2-2; D unclear. This CDR3 is built from 14 residues. V gave up 4 bases and J gave up 3 bases, with 10 bases separating them. CDR1 and CDR2 (germline): SGHRS, YFSETQ. DNA for the CDR3: TGCGCCAGCAGCCCCCCGTGGGACACCGGGGAGCTGTTTTTT. It translates to CASSPPWDTGELFF.

The chain combines TRBV12-3 or TRBV12-4 with TRBJ2-2; 7 bases map to TRBD1. V shed 3 bases and J 5 bases; nucleotides not matched to a gene: 6. The CDR3 is 15 residues long. The CDR3 sequence: CASSFQAGGTGELFF. The CDR3 bases are TGTGCCAGCAGTTTTCAGGCAGGGGGTACCGGGGAGCTGTTTTTT.

This chain joins TRBV5-1 and TRBJ2-1; 10 bases map to TRBD2. The V gene's germline CDR1 is SGHRS and CDR2 YFSETQ. The CDR3 loop spans 17 amino acids. J was trimmed by 9 bases and V by 0 bases; bases with no gene match: 12. The CDR3 region is CASSLATAQREGGEQFF. The CDR3 region has the DNA TGCGCCAGCAGCTTGGCCACGGCCCAGCGGGAGGGAGGTGAGCAGTTCTTC.

The chain has TRBV29-1 and TRBJ2-3; D call uncertain. V was pared by 4 bases and J by 8 bases, with 10 bases between. The CDR3 runs 11 residues. Germline CDR1 SQVTM, CDR2 ANQGSEA. In DNA form, the CDR3 reads TGCAGCGTTGTGGTGGAGCCTACGCAGTATTTT. Translating it yields CSVVVEPTQYF.

In its sample, this clonotype was seen a few times. The V and J genes are TRBV25-1 and TRBJ2-6, with D perhaps TRBD1 (5 bases). The CDR3 has 14 residues. CDR1 is MGHDK, CDR2 SYGVNS, per germline. Between the trimmed V and J ends, which lost 9 bases and 2 bases, there was a span of 11 bases. CDR3 sequence reads: CASQSRAGANVLTF. The DNA for the CDR3 is TGTGCCAGTCAATCCAGGGCTGGGGCCAACGTCCTGACTTTC.

This chain connects TRBV7-9 to TRBJ1-2; D might be TRBD1 (5 bases). The V and J ends lost 5 bases and 2 bases respectively, with 12 bases between them. The CDR3 totals 14 residues. Per germline, CDR1 SEHNR and CDR2 FQNEAQ (reference sequence). CDR3 DNA sequence: TGTGCCAGCAGCGTTGGGACGTTGAACTATGGCTACACCTTC. Encoded protein: CASSVGTLNYGYTF.

There are many counts of this clonotype. The chain combines TRBV4-3 with TRBJ2-7; D may be TRBD2 (6 bases). Looked up from germline, CDR1 is LGHNA and CDR2 is YSLEER. The CDR3 has 15 amino acids. V was shortened by 0 bases and J by 2 bases, with 11 bases between the two germline ends. The DNA for the CDR3 is TGCGCCAGCAGCCAAGATATTCGGACTACCTACGAGCAGTACTTC. Translating gives CASSQDIRTTYEQYF.

This clonotype was found a few times. The chain employs TRBV5-1 and TRBJ2-1, with 8 bases lining up with TRBD2. This CDR3 has 15 amino acids. Germline loops: CDR1 SGHRS, CDR2 YFSETQ. J lost 1 base, V lost 4 bases, and 4 bases had no gene match. CDR3 loop: CASSLGLVSYNEQFF. In DNA, the CDR3 is TGCGCCAGCAGCCTGGGACTAGTATCCTACAATGAGCAGTTCTTC. Full variable domain (remainder filled in from reference TRBV5-1 and TRBJ2-1): KAGVTQTPRYLIKTRGQQVTLSCSPISGHRSVSWYQQTPGQGLQFLFEYFSETQRNKGNFPGRFSGRQFSNSRSEMNVSTLELGDSALYLCASSLGLVSYNEQFFGPGTRLTVL.

The sample holds a few counts of this clonotype. V gene TRBV27 combines with J gene TRBJ2-1, with 11 positions matching TRBD2. The CDR3 extends over 17 amino acids. Germline V lookup: CDR1 MNHEY, CDR2 SMNVEV (reference sequence). V lost 4 bases, J lost 2 bases, and 7 bases stayed unmatched. The CDR3: CASSYGLAGSPYNEQFF. The CDR3 nucleotides are TGTGCCAGCAGTTATGGACTAGCGGGTTCACCCTACAATGAGCAGTTCTTC.

J is TRBJ1-1 and V is TRBV27, with D hard to call. The length of the CDR3 is 14 residues. V was cut by 7 bases and J by 2 bases, with 14 bases left in between. CDR1 and CDR2 from the germline V gene are MNHEY and SMNVEV (reference sequence). The CDR3 coding sequence is TGTGCCAGCAAAAACCCCCCGGGCAACACTGAAGCTTTCTTT. It specifies CASKNPPGNTEAFF.

This clonotype was counted between two and nine times. The chain has TRBV12-3 or TRBV12-4 and TRBJ2-3, with 11 bases fitting TRBD2. V lost 5 bases to trimming and J lost 0 bases; unmatched junction nucleotides: 4. The CDR3 consists of 16 residues. The CDR3 loop is CASSPRLAGSTDTQYF. CDR3 nucleotides: TGTGCCAGCAGTCCAAGACTAGCGGGAAGCACAGATACGCAGTATTTT.

This clonotype has just a few counts. The chain carries TRBV12-3 or TRBV12-4 and TRBJ1-4, with D hard to call. The CDR3 consists of 12 residues. Trimming pared 5 bases from V and 7 bases from J, leaving 8 bases between. The DNA for the CDR3 is TGTGCCAGCAGTCCCCGCACTGAAAAACTGTTTTTT. Amino acids: CASSPRTEKLFF.

This chain uses TRBV20-1 with TRBJ1-1; D call uncertain. Germline values: CDR1 DFQATT, CDR2 SNEGSKA (reference sequence). V was cut by 1 base and J by 5 bases, with 8 bases left in between. CDR3 length: 12 amino acids. CDR3 nucleotide sequence: TGCAGTGCTAGAGTCACACGGACTGAAGCTTTCTTT. Residues: CSARVTRTEAFF.